The clone carrying this T cell receptor (beta chain) was observed a few times. The sample comes from a study of T cells in Graves' hyperthyroidism and ophthalmopathy. V dropped 6 bases and J dropped 2 bases, with 14 bases sitting between them. The germline V gene has CDR1 SGHVS and CDR2 FNYEAQ. The CDR3 has 15 amino acids. The CDR3 regions of TCR beta were amplified from RNA transcripts. Using the HTBI primer set, a first-round RT-PCR was run on the TCR CDR3. TCRdb re-called the multiplex PCR reads with MiXCR, one entry per CDR3 protein. The sample shows 500,000 or so distinct CDR3 sequences, under 20% of them seen only once.

The chain joins TRBV7-6 to TRBJ1-3; TRBD1 might be the D (6 bases). The sample taken for sequencing was blood. This sequence originates from a woman younger than 35 with Graves' ophthalmopathy. The CDR3 protein is CASSHRATAGNTIYF. The DNA for the CDR3 is TGTGCCAGCAGTCACAGGGCTACTGCTGGAAACACCATATATTTT.